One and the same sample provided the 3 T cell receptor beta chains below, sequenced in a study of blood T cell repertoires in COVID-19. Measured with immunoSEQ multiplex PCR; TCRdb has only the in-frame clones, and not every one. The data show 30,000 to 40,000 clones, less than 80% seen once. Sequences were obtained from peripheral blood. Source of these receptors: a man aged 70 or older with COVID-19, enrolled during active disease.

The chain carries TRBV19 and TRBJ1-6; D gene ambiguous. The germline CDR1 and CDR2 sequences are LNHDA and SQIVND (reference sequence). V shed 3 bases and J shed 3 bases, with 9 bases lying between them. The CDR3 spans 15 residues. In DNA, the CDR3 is TGTGCCAGTAGTATGGTCGGACTCTATAATTCACCCCTCCACTTT. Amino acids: CASSMVGLYNSPLHF.

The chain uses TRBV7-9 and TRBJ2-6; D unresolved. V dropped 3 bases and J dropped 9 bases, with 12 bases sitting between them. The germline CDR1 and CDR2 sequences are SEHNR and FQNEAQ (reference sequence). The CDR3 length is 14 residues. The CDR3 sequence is CASSFLEGVNVLTF. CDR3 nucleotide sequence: TGTGCCAGCAGCTTCTTAGAAGGAGTCAACGTCCTGACTTTC.

DNA for the CDR3: TGTGCCAGCAGACTGGACAGCTCCTACGAGCAGTACTTC. Encoded protein: CASRLDSSYEQYF. The chain combines TRBV6-5 with TRBJ2-7; tentatively, D is TRBD1 (6 bases). The CDR3 has 13 residues. The V and J ends lost 6 bases and 0 bases respectively, with 9 bases between them. Germline lookup yields CDR1 MNHEY and CDR2 SVGAGI.